This entry describes one TCR beta chain. Its binding antigen is unknown. The record has no base qualities; no much larger clone is one base away. One collaborating source in Seattle enrolled patients while the patients were actively infected and followed the patients over time throughout the course of disease. The collaborating institutions used their own protocols to collect whole blood in K2EDTA tubes. For TCRbeta analysis, collaborators shipped samples in one of three forms: frozen whole blood, isolated PBMCs, or DNA extracted from either of those sample types. The germline V gene provides CDR1 LGHNA and CDR2 YNFKEQ. From its cysteine to its phenylalanine, the CDR3 spans 18 amino acids. Only CDR3 DNA is held: 54 bases, read in frame from base 1. The V end gives up 4 bases and the J end 5 bases, leaving 10 bases in the junction not matched to a gene. These data are taken from a study of blood T cell repertoires in COVID-19 (dated by TCRdb to 2020 to 2022). Study-wide context: Samples from collaborators originated in the United States, Italy and Spain and spanned both the acute and convalescent phases of COVID-19. The material from the prospective study consisted of cDNA or gDNA derived from T cells, B-cell-depleted T cells, or PBMCs. Subjects who had been exposed to COVID-19, were actively infected with it, or had recovered from it provided the deeply sampled blood TCRbeta repertoires that made up the dataset. The repertoires were released in a freely available public database meant as a resource for research on the immune response to SARS-CoV-2. Samples came from the ongoing ImmuneRACE study (first 160 participants) plus 1,254 subjects from 6 global collaborators. The sample metadata nearly always contained a de-identified subject ID, COVID-19 status, age in years and sex. HLA class I and class II types, where available, came from metadata supplied by the sample provider rather than from assay-based typing.

TCRbeta CDR3 regions were amplified from genomic DNA using the immunoSEQ Assay, a bias-controlled multiplex PCR. In the paper's pipeline: Within the assay, amplification of reference gene primers was used to estimate how many nucleated cells each sample contained. To quantify the absolute abundance of each unique TCRbeta CDR3 rearrangement, sequence reads were collapsed and filtered. For each sample, productive Simpson clonality was calculated as the square root of Simpson's diversity index over productive rearrangements. TCRdb holds this immuneACCESS table with in-frame rearrangements only. Some clones are missing; in checked studies, unresolved V genes explain under half, and the rest has no known cause. The DNA was the basis for D and trimming; V, J and clone size are from that table. For this sample the table gives roughly 440,000 clones, of which about nine tenths were detected only once. Clones ranked in the top ten supply around an eighth of the sample.

Beyond this particular receptor, the publication reports: How much clinical and demographic metadata was included differed by source and by participant, and the metadata was provided uncurated.

The receptor was derived from a woman between 45 and 65 years old with COVID-19, enrolled during active disease. The sample comprised peripheral blood. The chain joins TRBV4-2 to TRBJ2-3, and TRBD2 aligns with 15 junction nucleotides. The DNA sequence is as follows: TGTGCCAGCAGCCTGAAAGAGGGACTAGCGGGGGGCCAAGATACGCAGTATTTT. Translation gives CASSLKEGLAGGQDTQYF.